A single TCR beta chain is shown here with its context. The sample comes from a study of blood T cell repertoires in COVID-19. Turning to the study itself: Acute and convalescent COVID-19 samples came from the United States, Italy and Spain. Nucleic acid was either cDNA or gDNA, and it came from T cells, B-cell-depleted T cells, or PBMCs.

Unmatched junction bases numbered 10, after V lost 5 bases and J lost 1 base. Germline values: CDR1 SGHTA, CDR2 FQGNSA. The CDR3 sequence is 16 residues long. Original processing notes: Reference gene primer amplification yielded estimated nucleated cell counts. TCRdb's table, derived via immunoSEQ multiplex PCR, lists solely in-frame clones and lacks some. D and trimming come from the DNA, and the V and J calls and clone size come from that table. The sample yields 120,000 to 150,000 clones, 85% seen once. The V call is TRBV7-2, the J call TRBJ2-7, with 8 bases fitting TRBD2. Sequenced: peripheral blood. The sequence came from a human donor with acute or convalescent COVID-19. The donor label of this sample is uncertain. The CDR3 region has the DNA TGTGCCAGCAGCCGCTCGAGTAGCGGGGCATCCTACGAGCAGTACTTC. Its protein product is CASSRSSSGASYEQYF.